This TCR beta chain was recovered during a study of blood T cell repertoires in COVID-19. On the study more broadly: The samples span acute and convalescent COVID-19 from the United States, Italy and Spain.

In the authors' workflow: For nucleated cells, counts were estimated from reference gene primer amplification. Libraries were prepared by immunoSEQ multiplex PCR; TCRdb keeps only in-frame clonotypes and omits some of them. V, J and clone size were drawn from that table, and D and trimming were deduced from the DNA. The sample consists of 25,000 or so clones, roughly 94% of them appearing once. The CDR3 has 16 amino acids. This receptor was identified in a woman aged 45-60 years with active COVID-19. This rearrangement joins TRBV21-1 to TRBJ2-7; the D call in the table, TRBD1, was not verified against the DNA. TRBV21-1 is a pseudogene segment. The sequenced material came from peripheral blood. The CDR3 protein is CASSNRSVQGYYEQYF. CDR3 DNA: TGTGCCAGCAGCAACCGTTCCGTCCAGGGATACTACGAGCAGTACTTC.